Shown below are 2 T cell receptor beta chains from a single sample sequenced in a study of T cell repertoires in cytomegalovirus infection (dated by TCRdb to between 2018 and 2021). Instrument on record: Illumina HiSeq 1500. The public reads were reprocessed in TCRdb via fastp at Q25 and MiXCR, keeping in-frame beta chains. Rows with one shared CDR3 protein collapse into an entry with the most common genes and DNA. The sample table lists some 940,000 distinct CDR3 sequences, 31% of them with a count of one. The top ten hold over 10% of the sample. No antigen is known for these receptors. The sample's treatment or condition label, decoded: in vitro stimulation with specific CMV peptide epitopes to enrich CMV-specific T cells. Sequences were derived from cultured CD8+ T cells from PBMCs, sampled from culture after CMV antigen stimulation. All receptors derive from a human donor in good health (CMV status not recorded). Some clones in this sample may be carry-over from other donors' samples.

The DNA of the CDR3 is TGTGCCGCTAGCGGGGATCAAGAGACCCAGTACTTC. Amino acids: CAASGDQETQYF. V and J are TRBV2 and TRBJ2-5, with 9 nucleotides matching TRBD2. The germline gives CDR1 SNHLY, CDR2 FYNNEI. The V segment lost 11 bases and the J segment 2 bases; nucleotides outside the gene matches: 3. The CDR3 consists of 12 residues.

This clonotype showed up many times. The CDR3 coding sequence is TGTGCCAGCAGCCCCGGTTACAGGGAAAGTGGCTACACCTTC. This encodes CASSPGYRESGYTF. This chain links TRBV7-8 with TRBJ1-2; D possibly corresponds to TRBD1 (6 bases). The V end was cut by 5 bases, the J end by 7 bases, with 17 bases between. Germline V lookup: CDR1 SGHVS, CDR2 FQNEAQ. This CDR3 has 14 amino acids.